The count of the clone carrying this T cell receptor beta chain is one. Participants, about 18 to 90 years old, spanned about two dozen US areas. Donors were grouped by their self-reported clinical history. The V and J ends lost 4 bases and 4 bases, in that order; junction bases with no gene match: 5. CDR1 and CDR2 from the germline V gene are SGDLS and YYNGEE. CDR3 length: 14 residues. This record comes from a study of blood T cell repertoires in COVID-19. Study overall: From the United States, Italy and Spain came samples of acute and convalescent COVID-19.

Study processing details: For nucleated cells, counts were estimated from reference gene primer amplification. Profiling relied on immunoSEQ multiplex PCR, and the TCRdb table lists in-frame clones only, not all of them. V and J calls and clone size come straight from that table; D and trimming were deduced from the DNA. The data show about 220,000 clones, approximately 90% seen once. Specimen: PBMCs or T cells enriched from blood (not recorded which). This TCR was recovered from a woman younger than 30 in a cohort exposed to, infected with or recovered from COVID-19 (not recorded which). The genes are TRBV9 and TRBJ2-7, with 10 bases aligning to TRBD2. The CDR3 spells CASSPSGSSYEQYF. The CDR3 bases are TGTGCCAGCAGCCCTAGCGGGAGTTCTTACGAGCAGTACTTC. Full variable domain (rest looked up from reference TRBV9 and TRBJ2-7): DSGVTQTPKHLITATGQRVTLRCSPRSGDLSVYWYQQSLDQGLQFLIQYYNGEERAKGNILERFSAQQFPDLHSELNLSSLELGDSALYFCASSPSGSSYEQYFGPGTRLTVT.